These 6 T cell receptor beta chains came from one sample sequenced in a study of T cells after yellow fever vaccination. TCRdb passed the 5' RACE reads through MiXCR, listing each CDR3 protein once. Of tens of thousands of distinct CDR3 sequences in the sample, roughly 6% were seen once. The material sequenced was PBMCs, either bulk or a sorted T-cell subset (CD4+, CD8+, memory, or dextramer-sorted; not recorded which), taken on the day of the yellow fever booster vaccination. The source is a man younger than 45 who received the YFV17D yellow fever vaccine.

A note on this clonotype: One junction end does not reproduce the germline sequence, and a read error may be involved. V and J are TRBV12-3 or TRBV12-4 and TRBJ2-1; possibly TRBD2 for D (7 bases). The CDR3 spans 13 residues. The CDR3 bases are TGTGCCAGCAGCTGGGGGGGCGGCGATGAGCATTTCTTC. Its protein product is CASSWGGGDEHFF.

This clonotype was seen ten or more times. The genes are TRBV4-2 and TRBJ1-2; no definite D call. The germline gives CDR1 LGHNA, CDR2 YNFKEQ. The CDR3 consists of 20 residues. Trimming pared 0 bases from V and 3 bases from J, leaving 26 bases between. Here the CDR3 DNA reads TGTGCCAGCAGCCAAGAAATTGGTTATGTAGCCGGAGATGACGACTATGGCTACACCTTC. It encodes CASSQEIGYVAGDDDYGYTF.

Only a few counts were recorded for this clonotype. V gene TRBV6-5 combines with J gene TRBJ2-2; perhaps TRBD2 as D (5 bases). The V gene lost 7 bases and the J gene lost 4 bases, with 16 bases spanning the gap. This CDR3 is 15 amino acids long. Germline loops: CDR1 MNHEY, CDR2 SVGAGI. Here the CDR3 DNA reads TGTGCCAGCAAGAAGAGGGATCTTATCACCGGGGAGCTGTTTTTT. This sequence encodes CASKKRDLITGELFF.

This clonotype was recorded a few times. V and J are TRBV27 and TRBJ2-7; D gene unclear. The ends were cut back, 3 bases at V and 7 bases at J, with 16 bases in the middle. Germline assignment: CDR1 MNHEY and CDR2 SMNVEV (reference sequence). The CDR3 consists of 14 residues. The CDR3 DNA follows: TGTGCCAGCAGTTTGAGTACCGGATTGGATGAGCAGTACTTC. It codes for CASSLSTGLDEQYF.

This clonotype was seen only a few times. J is TRBJ1-1 and V is TRBV11-2, with D perhaps TRBD1 (6 bases). V lost 0 bases and J lost 5, with 13 bases in between. Germline V gene sequence: CDR1 SGHAT, CDR2 FQNNGV. This CDR3 spans 15 amino acids. The CDR3: CASSLDPGDGTEAFF. DNA of the CDR3: TGTGCCAGCAGCTTAGATCCAGGGGATGGTACTGAAGCTTTCTTT. The complete variable domain, with remaining parts taken from reference TRBV11-2 and TRBJ1-1, reads EAGVAQSPRYKIIEKRQSVAFWCNPISGHATLYWYQQILGQGPKLLIQFQNNGVVDDSQLPKDRFSAERLKGVDSTLKIQPAKLEDSAVYLCASSLDPGDGTEAFFGQGTRLTVV.

Ten or more counts support this clonotype. DNA of the CDR3: TGTGCCAGCTCACCATCCAATGGCGGGGATGGCGCTGAAGCTTTCTTT. This encodes CASSPSNGGDGAEAFF. This chain uses TRBV18 with TRBJ1-1; no clear D gene. Trimming took 2 bases from V and 6 from J, leaving 19 bases between them. This CDR3 region has 16 residues. In germline, CDR1 is KGHSH, CDR2 LQKENI.